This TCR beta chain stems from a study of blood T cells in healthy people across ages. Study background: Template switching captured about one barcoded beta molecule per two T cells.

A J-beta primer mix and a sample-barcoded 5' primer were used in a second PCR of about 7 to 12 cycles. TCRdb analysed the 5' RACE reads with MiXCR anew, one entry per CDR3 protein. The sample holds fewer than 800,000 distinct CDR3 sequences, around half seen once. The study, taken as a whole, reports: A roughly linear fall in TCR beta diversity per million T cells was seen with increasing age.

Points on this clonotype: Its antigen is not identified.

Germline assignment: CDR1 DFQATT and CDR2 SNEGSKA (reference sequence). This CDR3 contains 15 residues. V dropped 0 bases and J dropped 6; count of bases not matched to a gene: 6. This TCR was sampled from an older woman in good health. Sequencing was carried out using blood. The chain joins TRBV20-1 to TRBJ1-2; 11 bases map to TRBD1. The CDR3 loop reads CSARDRTGGQDGYTF. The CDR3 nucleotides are TGCAGTGCTAGAGATCGGACAGGGGGCCAGGATGGCTACACCTTC.